One sample yielded the 21 T cell receptor beta chains listed below, sequenced in a study of CD8+ T cells in alopecia areata. Reverse transcribed after extraction, RNA yielded cDNA as the sequencing template. Produced via immunoSEQ multiplex PCR; TCRdb's table is partial and in-frame only. The data show 150,000 to 200,000 clones, roughly 60% seen once. The sequencing used CD4+ T cells sorted from blood, collected at week 0. These receptor sequences come from a human donor with alopecia areata.

This clone was seen only a few times. The V call is TRBV25-1, the J call TRBJ1-2; D uncertain. Germline V CDR1 and CDR2: MGHDK, SYGVNS. Trimming removed 8 bases from V and 0 bases from J, with 7 bases in between. There are 12 residues in the CDR3. The CDR3 loop reads CASREANYGYTF. In DNA, the CDR3 is TGTGCCAGCCGAGAAGCTAACTATGGCTACACCTTC.

This clone was seen once. At one boundary the junction diverges from the germline segment, which might be a read error. This CDR3 is also generated by other DNA sequences in the sample. The V gene is TRBV29-1, the J gene TRBJ2-3; possibly TRBD1 for D (5 bases). CDR3 length equals 12 residues. CDR1 and CDR2 (germline): SQVTM, ANQGSEA. The CDR3 loop is CSGEGGTDTQYF. CDR3 DNA sequence: TGCAGCGGTGAAGGGGGCACAGATACGCAGTATTTT.

This clone came up a few times. The chain joins TRBV4-3 to TRBJ1-2; unclear D gene. This CDR3 comprises 13 residues. Germline CDR1 reads LGHNA; CDR2 reads YSLEER. Trimming cost V 0 bases and J 4 bases, with 6 bases left between them. The CDR3 loop reads CASSQDGSYGYTF. DNA for the CDR3: TGCGCCAGCAGCCAAGATGGATCCTATGGCTACACCTTC.

The chain recombines TRBV30 with TRBJ1-1; TRBD1 is a possible D gene (6 bases). Looked up from germline, CDR1 is GTSNPN and CDR2 is SVGIG (reference sequence). With 1 base removed from V and 10 bases from J, the gap between germline ends came to 16 bases. The CDR3 consists of 13 residues. CDR3 loop: CAWSEDRMGAAFF. CDR3 in DNA: TGTGCCTGGAGTGAAGACAGGATGGGGGCAGCTTTCTTT.

This sequence joins TRBV28 and TRBJ2-7; D gene ambiguous. CDR1 is MDHEN, CDR2 SYDVKM, per germline. The CDR3 runs to 11 residues. The V gene lost 6 bases and the J gene lost 7 bases, with 10 bases spanning the gap. The CDR3 DNA reads as TGTGCCAGCAGCAACTTTGAAGAGCAGTACTTC. It encodes CASSNFEEQYF.

The chain combines TRBV6-5 with TRBJ2-7; the D gene is possibly TRBD2 (6 bases). The CDR3 runs to 13 residues. Germline V gene sequence: CDR1 MNHEY, CDR2 SVGAGI. V was clipped by 6 bases and J by 6 bases, with 15 bases between them. The CDR3: CASRASGGLEQYF. CDR3 in DNA: TGTGCCAGCAGAGCGTCTGGGGGACTCGAGCAGTACTTC.

The V gene is TRBV7-2, the J gene TRBJ2-3; D uncertain. Germline CDR1 reads SGHTA; CDR2 reads FQGNSA. The CDR3 is 14 residues long. Deletions cut 2 bases from V and 4 bases from J, with 10 bases between. The CDR3 loop is CASSLKAGSDTQYF. In nucleotides, the CDR3 is TGTGCCAGCAGCTTAAAGGCAGGCTCAGATACGCAGTATTTT. Filled out from reference TRBV7-2 and TRBJ2-3, the complete variable domain reads GAGVSQSPSNKVTEKGKDVELRCDPISGHTALYWYRQSLGQGLEFLIYFQGNSAPDKSGLPSDRFSAERTGGSVSTLTIQRTQQEDSAVYLCASSLKAGSDTQYFGPGTRLTVL.

This chain joins TRBV30 and TRBJ1-1, with 7 bases identical to TRBD1. CDR1 GTSNPN and CDR2 SVGIG come from the germline V gene (reference sequence). The ends lost 5 bases at V and 11 bases at J; junction bases unmatched: 11. The CDR3 consists of 12 residues. The CDR3 DNA reads as TGTGCCTGGGGGGACAGTCGGGCAGCGGCTTTCTTT. Translated, it gives CAWGDSRAAAFF. Full variable domain (missing parts from reference TRBV30 and TRBJ1-1): SQTIHQWPATLVQPVGSPLSLECTVEGTSNPNLYWYRQAAGRGLQLLFYSVGIGQISSEVPQNLSASRPQDRQFILSSKKLLLSDSGFYLCAWGDSRAAAFFGQGTRLTVV.

V is TRBV2 and J is TRBJ1-2; D is unclear. Trimming removed 3 bases at V and 4 bases at J, with 12 bases between. Germline V gene lookup returns CDR1 SNHLY and CDR2 FYNNEI. CDR3 length equals 14 residues. The CDR3 sequence: CASSEVPGSYGYTF. CDR3 nucleotide sequence: TGTGCCAGCAGTGAGGTCCCCGGGAGCTATGGCTACACCTTC.

The chain is built from TRBV25-1 and TRBJ2-1; no clear D. Germline V gene sequence: CDR1 MGHDK, CDR2 SYGVNS. CDR3 size: 16 residues. V lost 2 bases, J lost 1 base, and 12 bases lay in between. CDR3 in amino acids: CASSEPSGLSYNEQFF. The CDR3, as DNA: TGTGCCAGCAGTGAACCCTCCGGGTTGTCCTACAATGAGCAGTTCTTC.

This chain joins TRBV29-1 and TRBJ2-2; no clear D gene. From germline, CDR1 is SQVTM and CDR2 ANQGSEA. V lost 3 bases and J lost 1, with 6 bases in between. CDR3 length equals 13 residues. The CDR3 DNA is TGCAGCGTTGACCGGAAGAACACCGGGGAGCTGTTTTTT. The encoded protein is CSVDRKNTGELFF.

This clone was recorded a few times. The chain combines TRBV11-2 with TRBJ2-5; a weak D match, TRBD2 (5 bases). The germline V and J ends were trimmed by 5 bases and 5 bases, with 12 bases remaining between them. The germline V gene encodes CDR1 SGHAT and CDR2 FQNNGV. The CDR3 spans 13 residues. The CDR3 spells CASSPTSLETQYF. In DNA form, the CDR3 reads TGTGCCAGCAGCCCTACTAGTCTCGAGACCCAGTACTTC. The entire variable domain, with the rest obtained from reference TRBV11-2 and TRBJ2-5, is as follows: EAGVAQSPRYKIIEKRQSVAFWCNPISGHATLYWYQQILGQGPKLLIQFQNNGVVDDSQLPKDRFSAERLKGVDSTLKIQPAKLEDSAVYLCASSPTSLETQYFGPGTRLLVL.

This clone has just a few counts. V usage is TRBV5-1 and J usage is TRBJ2-1; 7 bases match TRBD1. V trimming: 4 bases; J trimming: 8 bases; junction bases outside the gene matches: 12. The V gene's germline CDR1 is SGHRS and CDR2 YFSETQ. The CDR3 totals 15 residues. The CDR3 DNA sequence: TGCGCCAGCAGCCCCCGGACAGGATTAAACGATGAGCAGTTCTTC. This translates into CASSPRTGLNDEQFF.

The chain links TRBV2 to TRBJ1-2; the match to TRBD1 covers 8 bases. CDR3 size: 16 residues. In germline, CDR1 is SNHLY, CDR2 FYNNEI. The V gene end was trimmed by 4 bases and the J gene end by 0 bases; junction bases not matched to a gene: 7. The CDR3 DNA sequence: TGTGCCAGCAGTGCCGGGACAGGCTACTCTAACTATGGCTACACCTTC. Its translation is CASSAGTGYSNYGYTF.

This sequence joins TRBV11-2 and TRBJ2-3; 9 bases fit TRBD1. Germline V gives CDR1 SGHAT, CDR2 FQNNGV. This CDR3 is 16 amino acids long. Trimming at V came to 0 bases and at J to 5 bases, leaving 6 bases not matched to a gene. In DNA, the CDR3 is TGTGCCAGCAGCTTAGAGGGGACAGGGCAAGGAGATACGCAGTATTTT. It codes for CASSLEGTGQGDTQYF.

V gene TRBV7-2 combines with J gene TRBJ2-2; D possibly matches TRBD1 or TRBD2 (5 bases each). This CDR3 has 15 amino acids. The V end lost 2 bases, the J end lost 4 bases, and 11 bases lay between the germline ends. Per germline, CDR1 SGHTA and CDR2 FQGNSA. CDR3 in DNA: TGTGCCAGCAGCTTAACCAGGGAGAGCACCGGGGAGCTGTTTTTT. Protein product: CASSLTRESTGELFF.

The J gene is TRBJ2-5, the V gene TRBV29-1, with 12 positions matching TRBD1. The CDR3 is 15 residues long. Trimming took 3 bases from V and 6 from J; bases not matched to a gene: 8. Germline lookup yields CDR1 SQVTM and CDR2 ANQGSEA. The CDR3 bases are TGCAGCGTTGACCCGGGACAGGGGGCAATAAAGACCCAGTACTTC. Translated: CSVDPGQGAIKTQYF.

In its sample, this clone was seen once. The V and J genes are TRBV5-6 and TRBJ2-5; D call uncertain. The CDR3 runs 14 residues. V lost 1 base and J 2 bases, leaving 9 bases between the germline ends. Looked up from germline, CDR1 is SGHDT and CDR2 is YYEEEE. This CDR3 reads CASSLRDFQETQYF. CDR3 nucleotide sequence: TGTGCCAGCAGCTTGCGAGACTTTCAAGAGACCCAGTACTTC.

The gene calls are TRBV7-2 and TRBJ2-1, with D unresolved. This CDR3 comprises 12 residues. The V gene's germline CDR1 is SGHTA and CDR2 FQGNSA. The V end lost 1 base, the J end lost 9 bases, and 7 bases lay between the germline ends. In DNA, the CDR3 is TGTGCCAGCAGCTTAGTCACTTTTGAGCAGTTCTTC. It is translated as CASSLVTFEQFF.

This clone has only a few counts. This chain uses TRBV30 with TRBJ2-5, with D perhaps TRBD2 (5 bases). V lost 0 bases and J 3 bases, leaving 8 bases between the germline ends. Germline V gene sequence: CDR1 GTSNPN, CDR2 SVGIG (reference sequence). The CDR3 has 13 residues. The CDR3 loop is CAWSVLGEETQYF. In DNA form, the CDR3 reads TGTGCCTGGAGTGTTCTGGGAGAAGAGACCCAGTACTTC.

There are a few counts of this clone. The rearrangement joins TRBV29-1 to TRBJ2-1, with 8 nucleotides matching TRBD2. Germline lookup yields CDR1 SQVTM and CDR2 ANQGSEA. The CDR3 runs to 14 residues. Germline trimming cut 2 bases from V and 8 bases from J; bases unmatched to any gene: 8. The CDR3 reads CSVETASGRDEQFF. DNA for the CDR3: TGCAGCGTTGAAACGGCTAGCGGGCGGGATGAGCAGTTCTTC.